This T cell receptor (beta chain) stems from a study of blood T cell repertoires in COVID-19. Study in general: The study drew acute and convalescent COVID-19 samples from the United States, Italy and Spain.

CDR3 length equals 17 residues. Trimming removed 8 bases from V and 1 base from J; junction bases left unmatched: 17. Looked up from germline, CDR1 is MNHEY and CDR2 is SMNVEV (reference sequence). This clone was seen a single time. The repertoire was sequenced with immunoSEQ multiplex PCR; TCRdb's copy has only in-frame clones and lacks some. The repertoire holds under 12,000 clones, with about 83% as singletons. The genes are TRBV27 and TRBJ2-7; 7 bases align to TRBD1. Material for sequencing was peripheral blood. The source is a middle-aged man with active COVID-19. The CDR3 DNA sequence: TGTGCCAGCCGTCCTGTCACAGGGGCATTAATATCCTACGAGCAGTACTTC. It is translated as CASRPVTGALISYEQYF.